This T cell receptor beta chain was sequenced for a study of cytomegalovirus exposure and HLA in healthy donors. Study-level results: Analysis was carried out at a later point, and it linked a missense DCLRE1C variant to TCR beta V- and J-gene trimming.

Of note for this clone: Its specificity is not known.

The PCR made use of 60 Vbeta and 13 Jbeta primers. Produced via immunoSEQ multiplex PCR; TCRdb's table is partial and in-frame only. The sample records hundreds of thousands of clones, roughly 80% being singletons. The V end was cut by 0 bases, the J end by 4 bases, with 12 bases between. This CDR3 comprises 15 residues. Germline-derived CDR1 and CDR2 are GTSNPN and SVGIG (reference sequence). The sample consisted of PBMCs. The chain carries TRBV30 and TRBJ2-2; weak D call: TRBD2 (5 bases). This clonotype was sampled from a male donor in good health and CMV-seronegative. CDR3 sequence (DNA): TGTGCCTGGAGTGTCCTAGCCGCGTCCACCGGGGAGCTGTTTTTT. Amino acid sequence: CAWSVLAASTGELFF.